This T cell receptor (beta chain) is drawn from a study of tumor-infiltrating lymphocytes in oesophageal squamous cell carcinoma. TCRdb reanalysed the PCR reads using MiXCR and keeps one entry per CDR3 protein. The sample includes around 11,000 distinct CDR3 sequences, around half of them seen just once. Only a few counts were recorded for this clonotype. What was sequenced was esophageal tumor tissue. This receptor was identified in a male donor with esophageal squamous cell carcinoma.

The DNA for the CDR3 is TGTGCCAGCAGCCTCCTAGCCCGGGTCGGGAGGGTTGCAGATACGCAGTATTTT. It yields the protein CASSLLARVGRVADTQYF. V usage is TRBV7-8 and J usage is TRBJ2-3; 8 bases line up with TRBD2. The CDR3 length is 18 residues. Germline loops: CDR1 SGHVS, CDR2 FQNEAQ. Germline trimming cut 5 bases from V and 4 bases from J; bases unmatched to any gene: 17.